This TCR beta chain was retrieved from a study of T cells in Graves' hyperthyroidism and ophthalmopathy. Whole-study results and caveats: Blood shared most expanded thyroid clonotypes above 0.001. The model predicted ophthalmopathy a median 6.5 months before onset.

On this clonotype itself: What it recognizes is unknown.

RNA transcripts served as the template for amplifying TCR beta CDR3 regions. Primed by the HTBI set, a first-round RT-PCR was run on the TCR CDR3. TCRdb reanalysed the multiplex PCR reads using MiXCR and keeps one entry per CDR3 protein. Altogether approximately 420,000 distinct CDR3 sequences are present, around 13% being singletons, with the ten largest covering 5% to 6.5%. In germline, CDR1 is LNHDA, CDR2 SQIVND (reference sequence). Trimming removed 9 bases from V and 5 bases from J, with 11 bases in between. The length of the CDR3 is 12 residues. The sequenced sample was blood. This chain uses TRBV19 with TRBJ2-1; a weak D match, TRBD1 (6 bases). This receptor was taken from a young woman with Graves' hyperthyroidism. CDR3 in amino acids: CASETGNNEQFF. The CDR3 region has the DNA TGTGCCAGCGAAACAGGGAACAATGAGCAGTTCTTC. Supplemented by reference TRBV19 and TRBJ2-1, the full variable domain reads DGGITQSPKYLFRKEGQNVTLSCEQNLNHDAMYWYRQDPGQGLRLIYYSQIVNDFQKGDIAEGYSVSREKKESFPLTVTSAQKNPTAFYLCASETGNNEQFFGPGTRLTVL.